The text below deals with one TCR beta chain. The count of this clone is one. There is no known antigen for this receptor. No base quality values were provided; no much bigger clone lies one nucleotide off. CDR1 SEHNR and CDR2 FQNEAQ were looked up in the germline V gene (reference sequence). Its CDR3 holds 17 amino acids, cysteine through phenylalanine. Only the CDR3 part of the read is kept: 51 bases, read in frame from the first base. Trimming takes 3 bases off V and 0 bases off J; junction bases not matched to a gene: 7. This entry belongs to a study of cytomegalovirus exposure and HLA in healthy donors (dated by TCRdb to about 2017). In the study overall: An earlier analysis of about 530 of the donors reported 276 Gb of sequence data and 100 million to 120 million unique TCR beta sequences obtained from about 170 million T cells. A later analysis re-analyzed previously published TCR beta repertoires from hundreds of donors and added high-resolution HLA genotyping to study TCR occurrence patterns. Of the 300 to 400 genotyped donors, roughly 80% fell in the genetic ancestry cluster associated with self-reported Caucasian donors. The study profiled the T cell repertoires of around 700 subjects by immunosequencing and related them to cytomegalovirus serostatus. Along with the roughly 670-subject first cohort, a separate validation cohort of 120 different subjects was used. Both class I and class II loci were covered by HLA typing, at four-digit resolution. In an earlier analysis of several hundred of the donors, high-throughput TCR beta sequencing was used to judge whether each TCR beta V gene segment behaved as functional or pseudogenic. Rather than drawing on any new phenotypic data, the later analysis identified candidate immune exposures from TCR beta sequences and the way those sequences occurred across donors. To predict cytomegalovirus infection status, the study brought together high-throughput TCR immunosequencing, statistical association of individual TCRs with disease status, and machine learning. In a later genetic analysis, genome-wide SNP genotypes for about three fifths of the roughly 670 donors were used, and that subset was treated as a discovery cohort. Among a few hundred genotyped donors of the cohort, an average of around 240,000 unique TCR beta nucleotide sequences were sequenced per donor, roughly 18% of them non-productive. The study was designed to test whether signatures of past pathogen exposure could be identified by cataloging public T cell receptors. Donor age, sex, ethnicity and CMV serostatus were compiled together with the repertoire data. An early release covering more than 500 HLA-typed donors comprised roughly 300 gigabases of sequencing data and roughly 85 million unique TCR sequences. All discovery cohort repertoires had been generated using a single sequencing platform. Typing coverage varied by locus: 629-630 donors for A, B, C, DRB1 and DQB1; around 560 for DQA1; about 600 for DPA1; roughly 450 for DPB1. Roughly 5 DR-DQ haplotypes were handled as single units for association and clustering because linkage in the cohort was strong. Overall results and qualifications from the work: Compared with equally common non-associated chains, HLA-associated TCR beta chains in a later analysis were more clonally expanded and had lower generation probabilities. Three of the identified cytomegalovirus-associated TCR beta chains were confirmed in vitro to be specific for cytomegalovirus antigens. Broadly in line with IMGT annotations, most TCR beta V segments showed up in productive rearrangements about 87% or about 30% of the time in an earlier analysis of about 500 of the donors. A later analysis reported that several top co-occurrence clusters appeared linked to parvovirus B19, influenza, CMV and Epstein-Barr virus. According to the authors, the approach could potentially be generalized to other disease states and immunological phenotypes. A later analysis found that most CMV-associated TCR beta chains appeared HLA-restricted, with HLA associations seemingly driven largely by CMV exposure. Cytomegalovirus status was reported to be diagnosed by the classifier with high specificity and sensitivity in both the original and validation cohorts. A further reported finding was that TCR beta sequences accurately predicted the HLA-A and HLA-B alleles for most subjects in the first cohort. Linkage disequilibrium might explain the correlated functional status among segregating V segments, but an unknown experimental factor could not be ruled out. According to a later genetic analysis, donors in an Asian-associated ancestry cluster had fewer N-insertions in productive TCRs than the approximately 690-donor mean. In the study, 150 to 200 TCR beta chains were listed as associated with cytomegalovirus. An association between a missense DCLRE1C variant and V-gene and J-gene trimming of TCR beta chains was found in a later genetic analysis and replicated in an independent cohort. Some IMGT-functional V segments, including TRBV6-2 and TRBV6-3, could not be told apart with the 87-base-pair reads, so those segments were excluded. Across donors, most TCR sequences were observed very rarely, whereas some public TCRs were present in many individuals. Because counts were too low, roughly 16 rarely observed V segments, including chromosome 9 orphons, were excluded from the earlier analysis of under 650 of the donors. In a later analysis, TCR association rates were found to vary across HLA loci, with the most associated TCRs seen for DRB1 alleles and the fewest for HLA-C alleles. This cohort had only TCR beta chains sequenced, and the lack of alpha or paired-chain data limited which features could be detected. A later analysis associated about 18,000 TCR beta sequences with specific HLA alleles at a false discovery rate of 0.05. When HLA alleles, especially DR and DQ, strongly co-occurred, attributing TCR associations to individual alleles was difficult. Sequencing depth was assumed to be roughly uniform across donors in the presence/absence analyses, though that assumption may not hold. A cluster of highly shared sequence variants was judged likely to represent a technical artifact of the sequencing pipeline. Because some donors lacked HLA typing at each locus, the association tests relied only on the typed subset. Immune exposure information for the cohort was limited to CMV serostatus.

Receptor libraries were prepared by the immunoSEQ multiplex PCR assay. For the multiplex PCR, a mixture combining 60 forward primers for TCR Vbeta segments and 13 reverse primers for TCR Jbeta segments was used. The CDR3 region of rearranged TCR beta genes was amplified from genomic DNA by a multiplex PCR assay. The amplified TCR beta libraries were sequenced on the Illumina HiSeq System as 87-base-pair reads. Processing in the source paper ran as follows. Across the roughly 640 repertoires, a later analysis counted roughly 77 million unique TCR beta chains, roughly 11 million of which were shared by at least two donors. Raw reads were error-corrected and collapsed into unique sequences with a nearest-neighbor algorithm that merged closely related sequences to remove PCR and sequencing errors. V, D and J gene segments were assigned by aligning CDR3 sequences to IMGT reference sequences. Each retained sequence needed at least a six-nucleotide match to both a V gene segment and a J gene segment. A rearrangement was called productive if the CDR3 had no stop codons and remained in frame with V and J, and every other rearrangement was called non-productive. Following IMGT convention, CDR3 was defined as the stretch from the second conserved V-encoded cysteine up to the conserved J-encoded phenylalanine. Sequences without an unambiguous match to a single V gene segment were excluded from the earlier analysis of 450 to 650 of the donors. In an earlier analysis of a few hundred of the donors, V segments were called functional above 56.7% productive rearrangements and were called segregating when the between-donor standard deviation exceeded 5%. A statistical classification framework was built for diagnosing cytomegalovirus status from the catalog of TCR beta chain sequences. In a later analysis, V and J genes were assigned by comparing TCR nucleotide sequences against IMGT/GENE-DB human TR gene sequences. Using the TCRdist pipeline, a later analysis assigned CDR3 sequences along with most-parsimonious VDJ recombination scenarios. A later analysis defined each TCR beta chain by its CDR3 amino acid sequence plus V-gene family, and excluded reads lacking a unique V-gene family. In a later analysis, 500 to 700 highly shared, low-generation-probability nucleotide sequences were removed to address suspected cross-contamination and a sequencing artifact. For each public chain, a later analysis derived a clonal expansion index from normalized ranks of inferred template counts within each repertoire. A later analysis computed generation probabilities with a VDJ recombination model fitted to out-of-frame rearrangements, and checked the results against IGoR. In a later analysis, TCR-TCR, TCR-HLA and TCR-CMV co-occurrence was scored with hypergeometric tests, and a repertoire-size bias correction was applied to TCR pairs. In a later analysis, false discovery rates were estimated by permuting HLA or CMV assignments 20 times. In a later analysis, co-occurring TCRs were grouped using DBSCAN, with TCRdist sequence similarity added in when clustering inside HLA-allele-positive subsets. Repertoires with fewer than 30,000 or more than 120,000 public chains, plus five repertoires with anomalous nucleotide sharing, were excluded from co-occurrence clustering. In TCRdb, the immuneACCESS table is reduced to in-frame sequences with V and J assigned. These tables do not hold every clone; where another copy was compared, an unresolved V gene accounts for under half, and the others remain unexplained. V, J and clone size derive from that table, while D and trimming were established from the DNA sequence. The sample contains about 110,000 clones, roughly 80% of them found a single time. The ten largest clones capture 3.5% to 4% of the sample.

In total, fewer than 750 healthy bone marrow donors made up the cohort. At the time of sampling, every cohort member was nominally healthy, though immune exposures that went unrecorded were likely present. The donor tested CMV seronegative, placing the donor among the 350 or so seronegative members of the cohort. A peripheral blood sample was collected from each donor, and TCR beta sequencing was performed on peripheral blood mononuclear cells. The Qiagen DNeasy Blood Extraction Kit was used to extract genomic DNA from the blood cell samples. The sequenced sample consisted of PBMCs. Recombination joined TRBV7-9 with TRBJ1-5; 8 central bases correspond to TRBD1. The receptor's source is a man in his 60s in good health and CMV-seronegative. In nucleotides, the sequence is TGTGCCAGCAGCTTCGGCCAGGGGGCGAATAGCAATCAGCCCCAGCATTTT. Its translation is CASSFGQGANSNQPQHF.